Described below is a single TCR beta chain sequence and its context. The antigen it binds to is not known. The junction does not match germline at one end; this may be a read error. The CDR3 goes from the cysteine to the phenylalanine over 13 residues. Of the read, only the CDR3 DNA is kept; its 39 bases are in frame from base 1. CDR1 SSHAT and CDR2 FNYEAQ were looked up in the germline V gene (reference sequence). The donors were healthy, HIV-negative adults who had no recently reported acute infections or vaccinations. Only Caucasian adults living in Nashville, Tennessee, USA were represented among the donors. CD4+ T cells were enriched by magnetic negative selection; naive cells were then positively selected on CD45RA, and the negative fraction formed the memory subset. After blood collection by leukapheresis, PBMCs were isolated using Ficoll-Histopaque density gradient centrifugation and then cryopreserved in the vapor phase of liquid nitrogen. Purity and quantity of every magnetically sorted T cell population were checked by analytical flow cytometry. Genomic DNA was isolated from every sorted fraction and measured by UV absorbance on a Nanodrop 2000c.

The sample belongs to a study of shared clonotypes between healthy human individuals (dated by TCRdb to about 2020). For the study in its entirety: Two women and a few men aged 18 to 49 years were included in the cohort. For each donor, CD4 naive and CD4 memory were each given three plates, CD8 naive was given two plates, and CD8 memory was given one plate. Different laboratories and diverse techniques were used to prepare libraries and sequence TCR repertoires, to increase sequencing depth and limit assay-specific biases. Leukapheresis yielded between about 0.94 and 9 billion PBMCs per donor. To estimate repertoire size and how much clonotypes are shared between individuals, the study performed deep sequencing of blood TCR repertoires from a few healthy adults.

Broad study findings and their caveats: Even with the large sequencing depth, rarefaction of the sorted-subset datasets indicated that sequencing was incomplete. Sampling was limited to blood, and TCR repertoires in tissue likely differ from TCR repertoires in blood. Because the study included a small number of donors, the genetic and exposure-history diversity represented was limited. Compared with non-shared clonotypes, clonotypes shared by all four sorted-subset donors had higher generation probabilities. Estimated clonotype richness was generally larger for naive than for memory subsets. Across several donors, around 5% of naive CD4, 3% to 3.5% of naive CD8, 2% to 2.5% of memory CD4, and 0.3% to 0.45% of memory CD8 clonotypes were shared. Pairwise subsampling led to the expectation that sequencing depth would affect the degree of clonotype sharing among donors.

Using the deep immunoSEQ assay, TCR CDR3 regions were amplified from genomic DNA by multiplex PCR. Extracted genomic DNA from each cell subset was spread evenly across all wells of several immunoSEQ 96-well plates, with each plate serving as a replicate. For sorted subsets, each replicate PCR was loaded with 200 ng genomic DNA, equivalent to 32,000 or so T cell genomes. Purified libraries were quantified with a Qubit 3.0 fluorometer, sized on a Bioanalyzer 2100, and re-quantified with the KAPA Library Quantification kit. Each immunoSEQ 96-well plate was sequenced on its own single-read 150-cycle Illumina NextSeq 550 flow cell. Under the source paper's analysis protocol: Because the immunoSEQ output held only junctional sequences and lacked quality scores, the filtering could not match the filtering applied to full-length reads. Sequences were annotated with PyIR, a Python wrapper for IgBLAST v1.9, using IMGT germline references to assign V/J genes and CDR3. Any read was removed if the V/J assignment was weak (E-value above 1e-6), the CDR3 was missing, or the read contained stop codons, out-of-frame junctions, or ambiguous translated residues. V3J clonotypes were defined as sequences sharing the same inferred V gene, J gene, and CDR3 amino acid sequence. Percentage overlap between repertoires was calculated by dividing the number of shared unique clonotypes by the size of the smaller repertoire. Richness of each repertoire was evaluated using RTK rarefaction, the Chao1 estimator, and Recon v2.1 estimates of unobserved clonotypes. OLGA was used to compute generation probabilities for all TCRbeta clonotypes that the gDNA method yielded from a handful of donors. TCRdb re-hosts the immuneACCESS table, in-frame sequences only. Its copies lack some clones; in the studies checked, an unresolved V gene accounts for under half of them, and the cause for the rest is not known. That table supplies the V and J calls and clone size; D and trimming were determined from the DNA. Across this sample there are roughly 2.4 million clones, with approximately 96% seen only once. The ten largest account for more than 0.1% of the sample.

This sequence was found in a man aged 18 to 30 in good health. The chain uses TRBV7-7 and TRBJ2-5, with 7 middle bases fitting TRBD1. The source material was naive CD4+ T cells sorted from blood. The sample's cell subset or site label, in plain terms: CD45RA+ positively selected. The CDR3 protein is CASSTGQKETQYF. In nucleotide form, the sequence is TGTGCTAGCAGCACGGGACAGAAAGAGACCCAGTACTTC.